A single sample is the source of the 18 T cell receptor beta chains below, sequenced in a study of cytomegalovirus exposure and HLA in healthy donors. Primers included in the PCR were 60 Vbeta and 13 Jbeta primers. Libraries were prepared by immunoSEQ multiplex PCR; TCRdb keeps only in-frame clonotypes and omits some of them. This sample yields 150,000 to 200,000 clones, of which approximately 81% are seen a single time; roughly 2.1% belongs to the top ten. Source material: PBMCs. Every receptor here comes from a young woman in good health and CMV-seropositive.

A single count supports this clone. This sequence joins TRBV11-2 and TRBJ2-5, with D perhaps matching TRBD2 (5 bases). The CDR3 totals 15 residues. V was clipped by 6 bases and J by 4 bases, with 18 bases between them. Germline loops: CDR1 SGHAT, CDR2 FQNNGV. The CDR3 sequence is CASSAGIRVPETQYF. In DNA form, the CDR3 reads TGTGCCAGCAGTGCCGGGATAAGGGTCCCAGAGACCCAGTACTTC.

V gene TRBV7-3 combines with J gene TRBJ2-5; TRBD2 matches 9 bases. This CDR3 is 14 amino acids long. V trimming: 2 bases; J trimming: 4 bases; junction bases outside the gene matches: 2. CDR1 SGHTA and CDR2 FQGTGA come from the germline V gene. CDR3 nucleotides: TGTGCCAGCAGCTTATCTAGCGGGGCAGAGACCCAGTACTTC. Translated, it gives CASSLSSGAETQYF.

The gene calls are TRBV14 and TRBJ1-3; D gene uncertain. Looked up from germline, CDR1 is SGHDN and CDR2 is FVKESK. The CDR3 sequence is 15 residues long. V shed 1 base and J shed 4 bases, with 11 bases lying between them. CDR3 loop: CASSQGLVKGNTIYF. The CDR3 DNA reads TGTGCCAGCAGCCAAGGACTCGTTAAAGGAAACACCATATATTTT.

The V call is TRBV5-6, the J call TRBJ2-2, with 8 bases fitting TRBD1. V dropped 1 base and J dropped 6; count of bases not matched to a gene: 5. The CDR3 is 15 residues long. Germline CDR1 SGHDT, CDR2 YYEEEE. The CDR3 sequence: CASSLFGRGPGELFF. The CDR3 nucleotides read TGTGCCAGCAGCTTGTTCGGCAGGGGGCCCGGGGAGCTGTTTTTT. The full variable domain, completed using reference TRBV5-6 and TRBJ2-2, is DAGVTQSPTHLIKTRGQQVTLRCSPKSGHDTVSWYQQALGQGPQFIFQYYEEEERQRGNFPDRFSGHQFPNYSSELNVNALLLGDSALYLCASSLFGRGPGELFFGEGSRLTVL.

The chain has TRBV5-1 and TRBJ2-3; no definite D call. The germline gives CDR1 SGHRS, CDR2 YFSETQ. Trimming took 0 bases from V and 8 from J, leaving 13 bases between them. The CDR3 consists of 14 residues. CDR3 region: CASSLDTSPVTQYF. In nucleotides, the CDR3 is TGCGCCAGCAGCTTGGACACGTCCCCCGTTACGCAGTATTTT. The full variable domain, completed using reference TRBV5-1 and TRBJ2-3, is KAGVTQTPRYLIKTRGQQVTLSCSPISGHRSVSWYQQTPGQGLQFLFEYFSETQRNKGNFPGRFSGRQFSNSRSEMNVSTLELGDSALYLCASSLDTSPVTQYFGPGTRLTVL.

This sequence joins TRBV27 and TRBJ2-7, with a weak D call TRBD2 (6 bases). This CDR3 region has 15 residues. The V and J ends lost 2 bases and 3 bases respectively, with 14 bases between them. Per the germline V gene, CDR1 is MNHEY and CDR2 is SMNVEV (reference sequence). CDR3 DNA sequence: TGTGCCAGCAGTTTAGGAGACCCGGGACTCTACGAGCAGTACTTC. Its translation: CASSLGDPGLYEQYF.

This clone was recorded only once. The rearrangement joins TRBV9 to TRBJ1-2, with TRBD1 identical over 7 bases. There are 15 residues in the CDR3. The J segment lost 3 bases and the V segment lost 4 bases, leaving 9 bases of the junction unmatched. Per the germline V gene, CDR1 is SGDLS and CDR2 is YYNGEE. For the CDR3, the DNA is TGTGCCAGCAGCTCAGTGACAGGGACAGACTATGGCTACACCTTC. Amino acid sequence: CASSSVTGTDYGYTF.

V is TRBV2 and J is TRBJ2-7; 8 positions agree with TRBD1. The V and J ends lost 7 bases and 4 bases, in that order; junction bases with no gene match: 18. Per germline, CDR1 SNHLY and CDR2 FYNNEI. This CDR3 spans 17 amino acids. The CDR3 reads CASKEWTGTSRAYEQYF. CDR3 in DNA: TGTGCCAGCAAGGAATGGACAGGGACCTCCCGGGCGTACGAGCAGTACTTC. Drawing the rest from reference TRBV2 and TRBJ2-7, the complete variable domain is EPEVTQTPSHQVTQMGQEVILRCVPISNHLYFYWYRQILGQKVEFLVSFYNNEISEKSEIFDDQFSVERPDGSNFTLKIRSTKLEDSAMYFCASKEWTGTSRAYEQYFGPGTRLTVT.

V usage is TRBV7-6 and J usage is TRBJ1-1, with unresolved D. CDR1 is SGHVS, CDR2 FNYEAQ, per germline. This CDR3 spans 15 amino acids. The V and J ends lost 1 base and 0 bases respectively, with 9 bases between them. The CDR3 DNA reads TGTGCCAGCAGCTTAGGCGGGTACATGAACACTGAAGCTTTCTTT. Translating it yields CASSLGGYMNTEAFF.

This clone was counted once. The gene calls are TRBV30 and TRBJ1-4; D is unclear. The CDR3 has 12 residues. Germline CDR1 is GTSNPN and CDR2 is SVGIG (reference sequence). V gave up 4 bases and J gave up 4 bases, with 7 bases separating them. CDR3 region: CAWNQFNEKLFF. The CDR3 coding sequence is TGTGCCTGGAATCAGTTTAATGAAAAACTGTTTTTT.

The chain is built from TRBV11-2 and TRBJ2-3; possibly TRBD2 for D (5 bases). The germline CDR1 and CDR2 sequences are SGHAT and FQNNGV. Trimming left V 5 bases short and J 6 bases short, with 6 bases between. The CDR3 runs to 11 residues. The chain's CDR3 is CASSRRDTQYF. CDR3 sequence (DNA): TGTGCCAGCAGCCGGAGGGATACGCAGTATTTT.

The CDR3: CAWSVSGPEETF. For the CDR3, the DNA is TGTGCCTGGAGTGTATCTGGGCCGGAGGAGACCTTC. This chain joins TRBV30 and TRBJ1-2; no definite D call. Germline V gene sequence: CDR1 GTSNPN, CDR2 SVGIG (reference sequence). The CDR3 contains 12 residues. V lost 0 bases and J lost 14, with 16 bases in between.

The chain uses TRBV29-1 and TRBJ1-2; possible D gene TRBD1, 5 bases. CDR3 length equals 10 residues. The ends were cut back, 2 bases at V and 8 bases at J, with 6 bases in the middle. Per germline, CDR1 SQVTM and CDR2 ANQGSEA. This chain's CDR3 is CSVEQGGYTF. The CDR3 DNA sequence: TGCAGCGTTGAACAGGGAGGCTACACCTTC.

The rearrangement joins TRBV4-2 to TRBJ2-1, with D tentatively TRBD2 (6 bases). The CDR3 totals 17 residues. Germline CDR1 LGHNA, CDR2 YNFKEQ. V lost 4 bases to trimming and J lost 0 bases, with 16 bases between them. CDR3 sequence: CASSRYKIADSYNEQFF. As DNA, the CDR3 is TGTGCCAGCAGCCGGTACAAAATAGCGGACTCCTACAATGAGCAGTTCTTC.

The rearrangement links TRBV5-4 to TRBJ2-3, with D perhaps TRBD1 (5 bases). CDR1 and CDR2 (germline): SGHNT, YYREEE (reference sequence). Trimming removed 0 bases at V and 6 bases at J, with 14 bases between. CDR3 length: 15 amino acids. CDR3 protein: CASSLGGPYTDTQYF. As DNA, the CDR3 is TGTGCCAGCAGCTTGGGGGGCCCTTACACCGATACGCAGTATTTT. Looking up the rest from reference TRBV5-4 and TRBJ2-3 gives the full variable domain: ETGVTQSPTHLIKTRGQQVTLRCSSQSGHNTVSWYQQALGQGPQFIFQYYREEENGRGNFPPRFSGLQFPNYSSELNVNALELDDSALYLCASSLGGPYTDTQYFGPGTRLTVL.

CDR3 amino acids: CASSSISPRGAYGNSPLHF. The CDR3 region has the DNA TGTGCCAGTAGTTCAATATCCCCTCGGGGGGCCTACGGAAATTCACCCCTCCACTTT. The chain employs TRBV19 and TRBJ1-6; D possibly corresponds to TRBD1 (6 bases). The V gene's germline CDR1 is LNHDA and CDR2 SQIVND (reference sequence). Trimming removed 5 bases at V and 7 bases at J, with 27 bases between. This CDR3 has 19 residues. The complete variable domain, with remaining parts taken from reference TRBV19 and TRBJ1-6, reads DGGITQSPKYLFRKEGQNVTLSCEQNLNHDAMYWYRQDPGQGLRLIYYSQIVNDFQKGDIAEGYSVSREKKESFPLTVTSAQKNPTAFYLCASSSISPRGAYGNSPLHFGNGTRLTVT.

The CDR3, as DNA: TGTGCCAGTAGTATTAGGGGTGCCAAAAACATTCAGTACTTC. Its translation: CASSIRGAKNIQYF. The rearrangement joins TRBV19 to TRBJ2-4; a possible D gene is TRBD1 (5 bases). The CDR3 runs to 14 residues. Between the trimmed V and J ends, which lost 3 bases and 1 base, there was a span of 7 bases. Germline V gene sequence: CDR1 LNHDA, CDR2 SQIVND (reference sequence). Together with reference TRBV19 and TRBJ2-4, the CDR3 gives the full variable domain: DGGITQSPKYLFRKEGQNVTLSCEQNLNHDAMYWYRQDPGQGLRLIYYSQIVNDFQKGDIAEGYSVSREKKESFPLTVTSAQKNPTAFYLCASSIRGAKNIQYFGAGTRLSVL.

The rearrangement links TRBV6-1 to TRBJ1-5; no reliable D call. The CDR3 totals 14 residues. Germline CDR1 is MNHNS and CDR2 is SASEGT. V was clipped by 1 base and J by 6 bases, with 10 bases between them. CDR3 sequence (DNA): TGTGCCAGCAGTGAAGGGAGGTCGGCTCAGCCCCAGCATTTT. Protein: CASSEGRSAQPQHF.